This T cell receptor (beta chain) was recorded in a study of blood T cell repertoires in COVID-19. Study details: The United States, Italy and Spain were the sources of the acute and convalescent COVID-19 samples.

Those enrolled, adults aged roughly 18 to 90 years, came from about two dozen US areas. Participants' reported clinical history set cohort assignment. Data came from immunoSEQ multiplex PCR; TCRdb stores just in-frame clones and leaves some out. The repertoire holds roughly 300,000 clones, with roughly 87% as singletons. The germline V gene has CDR1 SQVTM and CDR2 ANQGSEA. This CDR3 has 13 amino acids. V dropped 4 bases and J dropped 4 bases, with 11 bases sitting between them. The sequenced sample consisted of PBMCs or T cells enriched from blood (not recorded which). The TCR originated in a woman in her 30s who had recovered from COVID-19. This chain uses TRBV29-1 with TRBJ1-3; D not resolved. As DNA, the CDR3 is TGCAGCGTTGCCGGTCGAGGAGGAAACACCATATATTTT. Translating gives CSVAGRGGNTIYF. The entire variable domain, with the rest obtained from reference TRBV29-1 and TRBJ1-3, is as follows: SAVISQKPSRDICQRGTSLTIQCQVDSQVTMMFWYRQQPGQSLTLIATANQGSEATYESGFVIDKFPISRPNLTFSTLTVSNMSPEDSSIYLCSVAGRGGNTIYFGEGSWLTVV.